The 12 T cell receptor beta chains below come from one sample, sequenced in a study of shared clonotypes between healthy human individuals. Sequencing was performed with immunoSEQ multiplex PCR; in TCRdb, only in-frame clones are kept and a portion is missing. This sample has roughly 1 million clones; about 84% occur once, and the top ten carry approximately 0.5%. Sequenced sample: memory CD4+ T cells from PBMCs. The subset: CD45RA-negative fraction. The receptor source for this set is a man between 18 and 29 years old in good health. Some clones in this sample may be carry-over from other donors' samples.

CDR3 sequence: CASSPGAGGGETQYF. The CDR3 DNA reads as TGTGCCAGCAGCCCCGGCGCGGGCGGGGGAGAGACCCAGTACTTC. The rearrangement joins TRBV7-8 to TRBJ2-5; the match to TRBD2 covers 7 bases. Unmatched junction bases numbered 10, after V lost 5 bases and J lost 4 bases. Germline loops: CDR1 SGHVS, CDR2 FQNEAQ. This CDR3 spans 15 amino acids. Full variable domain (missing parts from reference TRBV7-8 and TRBJ2-5): GAGVSQSPRYKVAKRGQDVALRCDPISGHVSLFWYQQALGQGPEFLTYFQNEAQLDKSGLPSDRFFAERPEGSVSTLKIQRTQQEDSAVYLCASSPGAGGGETQYFGPGTRLLVL.

The genes are TRBV20-1 and TRBJ2-5, with D possibly called TRBD1 or TRBD2 (5 bases each). The germline V gene encodes CDR1 DFQATT and CDR2 SNEGSKA (reference sequence). V was pared by 6 bases and J by 12 bases, with 14 bases between. CDR3 length: 10 amino acids. As DNA, the CDR3 is TGCAGTGCCTACGGGACCAGCGAGTACTTC. Its translation: CSAYGTSEYF.

This chain uses TRBV5-1 with TRBJ2-3, with a possible D match to TRBD2 (5 bases). The V end lost 3 bases, the J end lost 9 bases, and 17 bases lay between the germline ends. The CDR3 length is 14 residues. Germline V gene data show CDR1 as SGHRS and CDR2 as YFSETQ. Here the CDR3 reads CASSSGLESRTQYF. The CDR3 bases are TGCGCCAGCAGCTCAGGACTGGAGTCAAGGACGCAGTATTTT.

The rearrangement joins TRBV5-1 to TRBJ2-2; tentative D call: TRBD1 (5 bases). Germline CDR1 and CDR2: SGHRS and YFSETQ. This CDR3 spans 15 amino acids. V shed 1 base and J shed 4 bases, with 11 bases lying between them. CDR3 loop: CASSLQGLITGELFF. DNA for the CDR3: TGCGCCAGCAGCTTGCAGGGTCTGATCACCGGGGAGCTGTTTTTT.

This clone has just a few counts. The rearrangement uses TRBV4-1 and TRBJ1-1; TRBD1 matches 9 bases. The J segment lost 1 base and the V segment lost 4 bases, leaving 4 bases of the junction unmatched. The germline CDR1 and CDR2 sequences are MGHRA and YSYEKL. This CDR3 comprises 15 residues. The CDR3, as DNA: TGCGCCAGCAGCCGGGGACAGGGAAGGAACACTGAAGCTTTCTTT. Amino acids: CASSRGQGRNTEAFF.

This clone was picked up a small number of times. The V call is TRBV4-2, the J call TRBJ2-7; 10 bases are a match to TRBD1. Germline assignment: CDR1 LGHNA and CDR2 YNFKEQ. With V trimmed by 4 bases and J by 6 bases, 6 bases remained unmatched. CDR3 length: 14 residues. CDR3 sequence: CASSPTTGGAEQYF. The CDR3 DNA reads TGTGCCAGCAGCCCCACGACAGGGGGCGCCGAGCAGTACTTC.

This clone was seen only a few times. The chain employs TRBV30 and TRBJ1-6, with D unresolved. This CDR3 has 12 residues. The V gene lost 3 bases and the J gene lost 9 bases, with 9 bases spanning the gap. CDR1 and CDR2 (germline): GTSNPN, SVGIG (reference sequence). In DNA form, the CDR3 reads TGTGCCTGGAGAACGGACCCTTCACCCCTCCACTTT. Amino acids: CAWRTDPSPLHF.

DNA of the CDR3: TGTGCCAGCAGCCTGGACAAAAATCAGCCCCAGCATTTT. It is translated as CASSLDKNQPQHF. The chain uses TRBV4-2 and TRBJ1-5; D possibly corresponds to TRBD1 (5 bases). Looked up from germline, CDR1 is LGHNA and CDR2 is YNFKEQ. The CDR3 is 13 residues long. With 4 bases removed from V and 4 bases from J, the gap between germline ends came to 8 bases.

This clone was detected once. The genes are TRBV28 and TRBJ2-7; TRBD2 agrees at 8 bases. V lost 5 bases and J lost 1; bases outside the gene matches: 10. The CDR3 covers 16 residues. CDR1 and CDR2 from the germline V gene are MDHEN and SYDVKM. The CDR3 sequence is CASSPPGSGSSYEQYF. The CDR3 nucleotides are TGTGCCAGCAGTCCGCCGGGGAGCGGGAGTTCCTACGAGCAGTACTTC.

The genes are TRBV18 and TRBJ2-2; 7 bases are shared with TRBD1. This CDR3 comprises 14 residues. Per germline, CDR1 KGHSH and CDR2 LQKENI. J lost 6 bases, V lost 2 bases, and 3 bases had no gene match. The CDR3 DNA reads TGTGCCAGCTCACCAAGACAGGGACCCGGGGAGCTGTTTTTT. Protein: CASSPRQGPGELFF. Drawing the rest from reference TRBV18 and TRBJ2-2, the complete variable domain is NAGVMQNPRHLVRRRGQEARLRCSPMKGHSHVYWYRQLPEEGLKFMVYLQKENIIDESGMPKERFSAEFPKEGPSILRIQQVVRGDSAAYFCASSPRQGPGELFFGEGSRLTVL.

This chain links TRBV21-1 with TRBJ2-7; the D call TRBD2 from the table was never checked on the DNA. TRBV21-1 constitutes a pseudogene. The CDR3 totals 14 residues. The CDR3 coding sequence is TGTGCCAGCAGGAAGAGGTGGCCAGACTGGGAGCAGTACTTC. Its protein product is CASRKRWPDWEQYF.

This clone was recorded a few times. The chain recombines TRBV7-2 with TRBJ1-2; TRBD1 matches 7 bases. The CDR3 spans 15 residues. Germline V gene data show CDR1 as SGHTA and CDR2 as FQGNSA. V trimming: 5 bases; J trimming: 0 bases; junction bases outside the gene matches: 6. The CDR3 sequence: CASSPGGGANYGYTF. The CDR3 region has the DNA TGTGCCAGCAGCCCAGGGGGGGGCGCTAACTATGGCTACACCTTC.